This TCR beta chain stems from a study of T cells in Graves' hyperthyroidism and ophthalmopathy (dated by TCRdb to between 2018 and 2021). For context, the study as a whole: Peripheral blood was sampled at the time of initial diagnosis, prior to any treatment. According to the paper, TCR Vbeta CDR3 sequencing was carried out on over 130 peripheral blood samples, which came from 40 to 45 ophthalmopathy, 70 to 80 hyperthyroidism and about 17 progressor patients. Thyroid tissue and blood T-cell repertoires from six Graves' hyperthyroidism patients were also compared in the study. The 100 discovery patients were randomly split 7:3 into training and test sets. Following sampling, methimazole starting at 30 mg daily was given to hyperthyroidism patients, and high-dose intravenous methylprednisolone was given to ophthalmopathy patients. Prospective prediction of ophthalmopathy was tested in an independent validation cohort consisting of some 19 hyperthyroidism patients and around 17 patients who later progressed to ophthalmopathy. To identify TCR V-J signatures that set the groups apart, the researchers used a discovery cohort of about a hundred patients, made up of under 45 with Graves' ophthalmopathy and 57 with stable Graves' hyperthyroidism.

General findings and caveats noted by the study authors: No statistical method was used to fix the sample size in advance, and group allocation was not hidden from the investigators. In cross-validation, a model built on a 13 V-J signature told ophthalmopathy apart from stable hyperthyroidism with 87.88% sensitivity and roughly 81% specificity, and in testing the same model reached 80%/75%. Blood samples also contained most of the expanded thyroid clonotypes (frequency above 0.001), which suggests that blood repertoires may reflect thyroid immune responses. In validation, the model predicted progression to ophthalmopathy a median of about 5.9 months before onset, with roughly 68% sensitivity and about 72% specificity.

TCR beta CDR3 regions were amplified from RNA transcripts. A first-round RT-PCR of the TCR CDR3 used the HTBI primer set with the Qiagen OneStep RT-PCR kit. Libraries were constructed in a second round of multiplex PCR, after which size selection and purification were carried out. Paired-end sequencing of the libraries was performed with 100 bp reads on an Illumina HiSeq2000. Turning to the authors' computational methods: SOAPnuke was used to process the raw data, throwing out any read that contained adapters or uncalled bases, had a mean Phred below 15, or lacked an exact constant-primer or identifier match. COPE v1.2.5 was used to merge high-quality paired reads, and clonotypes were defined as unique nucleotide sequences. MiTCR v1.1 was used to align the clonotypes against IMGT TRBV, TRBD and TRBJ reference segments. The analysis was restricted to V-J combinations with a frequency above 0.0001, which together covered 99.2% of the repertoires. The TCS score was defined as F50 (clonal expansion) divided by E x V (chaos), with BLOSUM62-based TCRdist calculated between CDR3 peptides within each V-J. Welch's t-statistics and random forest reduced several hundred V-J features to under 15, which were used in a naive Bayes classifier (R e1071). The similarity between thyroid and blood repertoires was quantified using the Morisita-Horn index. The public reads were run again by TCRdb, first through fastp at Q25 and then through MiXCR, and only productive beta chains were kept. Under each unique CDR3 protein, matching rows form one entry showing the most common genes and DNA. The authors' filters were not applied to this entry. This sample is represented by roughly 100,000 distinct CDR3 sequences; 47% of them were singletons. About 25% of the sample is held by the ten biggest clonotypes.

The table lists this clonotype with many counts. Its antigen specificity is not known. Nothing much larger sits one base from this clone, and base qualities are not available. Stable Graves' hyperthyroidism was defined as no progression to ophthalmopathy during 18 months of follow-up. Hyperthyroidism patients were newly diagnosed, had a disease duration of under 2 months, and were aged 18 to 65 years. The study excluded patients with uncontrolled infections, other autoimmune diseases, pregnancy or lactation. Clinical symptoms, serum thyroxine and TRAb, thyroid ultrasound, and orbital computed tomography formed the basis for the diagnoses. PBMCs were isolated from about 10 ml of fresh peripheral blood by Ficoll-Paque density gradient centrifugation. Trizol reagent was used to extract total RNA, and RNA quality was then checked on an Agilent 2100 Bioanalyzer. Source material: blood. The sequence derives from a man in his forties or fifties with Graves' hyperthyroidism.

In nucleotide form, the sequence is TGTGCCAGCAGAATACAGGGACTGGGGAACACTGAAGCTTTCTTT. Translated, it reads CASRIQGLGNTEAFF. The V and J segments used are TRBV6-4 and TRBJ1-1, with TRBD1 as a weak D call on 6 bases. The V and J ends are trimmed by 6 bases and 1 base, leaving 15 bases between them. CDR1 and CDR2 were assigned from the germline V gene as MRHNA and SNTAGT. The CDR3 spans 15 residues, from the cysteine through the phenylalanine. Just CDR3 DNA is preserved here, 45 bases in frame from base 1.